Following are 31 T cell receptor beta chains from one sample sequenced in a study of blood T cells in healthy people across ages. The use of a sample-barcoded 5' primer and a J-beta primer mix characterized a second PCR of about 6 to 11 cycles. Via MiXCR, TCRdb re-called the 5' RACE reads, giving one row per CDR3 protein. Among 1 million or so distinct CDR3 sequences listed, 20% to 25% were seen once. Separately, the same data were catalogued under a study of T cells of mothers and their children.

The sequenced sample consisted of blood. These receptor sequences come from a girl aged 2-10 years in good health.

The chain combines TRBV7-8 with TRBJ2-2; the D is unclear. The CDR3 loop spans 15 amino acids. CDR1 and CDR2 (germline): SGHVS, FQNEAQ. Trimming pared 5 bases from V and 4 bases from J, leaving 14 bases between. The CDR3 coding sequence is TGTGCCAGCAGCGTAACCCTGGGTCCCACCGGGGAGCTGTTTTTT. Residues: CASSVTLGPTGELFF.

This clonotype was seen only once. The V call is TRBV20-1, the J call TRBJ1-1; no clear D gene. V was shortened by 1 base and J by 0 bases, with 24 bases between the two germline ends. This CDR3 comprises 19 residues. Germline V gene lookup returns CDR1 DFQATT and CDR2 SNEGSKA (reference sequence). In nucleotides, the CDR3 is TGCAGTGCTAGAGTCCCTTGGGTGCGGCGGGTTTACATGAACACTGAAGCTTTCTTT. It translates to CSARVPWVRRVYMNTEAFF.

The gene calls are TRBV29-1 and TRBJ2-3; D is unresolved. CDR3 length: 13 amino acids. Germline V gives CDR1 SQVTM, CDR2 ANQGSEA. Trimming pared 3 bases from V and 0 bases from J, leaving 7 bases between. The CDR3 loop is CSVEGRSTDTQYF. CDR3 DNA sequence: TGCAGCGTTGAGGGCAGGAGCACAGATACGCAGTATTTT.

V is TRBV29-1 and J is TRBJ2-5; 13 bases are a match to TRBD2. V trimming: 6 bases; J trimming: 5 bases; junction bases outside the gene matches: 3. CDR1 SQVTM and CDR2 ANQGSEA come from the germline V gene. CDR3 size: 13 residues. CDR3 region: CSVTSGRKETQYF. The DNA for the CDR3 is TGCAGCGTGACTAGCGGGAGGAAGGAGACCCAGTACTTC.

This rearrangement joins TRBV20-1 to TRBJ2-5, with 16 bases that match TRBD2. The J call could be wrong; TRBJ2-1 is a better fit for the DNA end. The CDR3 runs to 17 residues. Germline loops: CDR1 DFQATT, CDR2 SNEGSKA (reference sequence). The CDR3 coding sequence is TGCAGTGCTAGGTTTTCGTGGGGACTAGCGGGGGGGCATGAGCAGTTCTTC. Translation: CSARFSWGLAGGHEQFF.

The chain joins TRBV28 to TRBJ2-1; the D gene is possibly TRBD1 (5 bases). The J call is doubtful: the DNA matches TRBJ2-5 better. The length of the CDR3 is 16 residues. Germline CDR1 MDHEN, CDR2 SYDVKM. DNA for the CDR3: TGTGCCAGCAGTTTTCCGGCAGGGCAAGGGGTAGAGACCCAGTACTTC. This codes for CASSFPAGQGVETQYF.

This CDR3 is CASSHNPYEQYF. The CDR3 DNA reads TGTGCCAGCAGTCACAATCCCTACGAGCAGTACTTC. The gene calls are TRBV28 and TRBJ2-5; no clear D. The J call may be in error: the DNA end matches TRBJ2-7 better. Germline V CDR1 and CDR2: MDHEN, SYDVKM. The CDR3 covers 12 residues.

Only a few counts were recorded for this clonotype. V usage is TRBV29-1 and J usage is TRBJ2-5, with TRBD1 identical over 7 bases. The J call may not be correct, given that the DNA end is closer to TRBJ2-1. This CDR3 comprises 13 residues. The germline V gene encodes CDR1 SQVTM and CDR2 ANQGSEA. CDR3 region: CSALTGNGNEQFF. In nucleotides, the CDR3 is TGCAGCGCCCTGACAGGGAATGGCAATGAGCAGTTCTTC.

J is TRBJ2-5 and V is TRBV29-1; D gene uncertain. V was clipped by 3 bases and J by 2 bases, with 7 bases between them. Germline V gives CDR1 SQVTM, CDR2 ANQGSEA. The CDR3 runs to 12 residues. The CDR3 nucleotides read TGCAGCGTTGAGACTCTTCAAGAGACCCAGTACTTC. Amino acids: CSVETLQETQYF.

The chain employs TRBV4-1 and TRBJ2-5; 11 bases agree with TRBD2. The J call is uncertain, as TRBJ2-1 better fits the DNA end. This CDR3 is 16 amino acids long. Germline assignment: CDR1 MGHRA and CDR2 YSYEKL. In nucleotides, the CDR3 is TGCGCCAGCAGCCAAGTCCTAGCGGGAGGTGGCAATGAGCAGTTCTTC. Translating gives CASSQVLAGGGNEQFF.

V gene TRBV7-9 combines with J gene TRBJ2-7, with 8 bases identical to TRBD2. V lost 5 bases, J lost 2 bases, and 11 bases stayed unmatched. In germline, CDR1 is SEHNR, CDR2 FQNEAQ (reference sequence). CDR3 length equals 16 residues. The CDR3, as DNA: TGTGCCAGCAGCCCTACTAGCGGCCTAGAAGCCTACGAGCAGTACTTC. This sequence encodes CASSPTSGLEAYEQYF.

V gene TRBV12-3 or TRBV12-4 combines with J gene TRBJ2-1; tentative D call: TRBD1 (6 bases). CDR3 length: 12 amino acids. V shed 7 bases and J shed 14 bases, with 18 bases lying between them. The CDR3 is CASTTQGKRKFF. The CDR3 DNA reads TGTGCCAGCACTACTCAGGGGAAGCGGAAGTTCTTC.

The chain couples TRBV10-3 to TRBJ2-3; D possibly corresponds to TRBD2 (6 bases). V gave up 6 bases and J gave up 1 base, with 17 bases separating them. CDR3 length: 16 amino acids. From germline, CDR1 is ENHRY and CDR2 SYGVKD. The CDR3 nucleotides are TGTGCCATCAGCTCGACGGGGGTTGGTGGCACAGATACGCAGTATTTT. This translates into CAISSTGVGGTDTQYF.

The chain links TRBV29-1 to TRBJ1-1, with TRBD1 as a possible D gene (5 bases). Germline assignment: CDR1 SQVTM and CDR2 ANQGSEA. There are 12 residues in the CDR3. Trimming left V 7 bases short and J 0 bases short, with 9 bases between. The chain's CDR3 is CSGGEVNTEAFF. CDR3 bases: TGCAGCGGGGGGGAGGTGAACACTGAAGCTTTCTTT.

This clonotype was picked up a small number of times. The V call is TRBV28, the J call TRBJ1-1; weak D call: TRBD1 (5 bases). This CDR3 comprises 13 residues. V lost 11 bases and J 1 base, leaving 14 bases between the germline ends. CDR1 and CDR2 (germline): MDHEN, SYDVKM. The CDR3 nucleotides are TGTGCCGCGGAGGGACTTGAGAACACTGAAGCTTTCTTT. Residues: CAAEGLENTEAFF.

The genes are TRBV12-3 or TRBV12-4 and TRBJ1-4; the D gene is possibly TRBD1 (6 bases). This CDR3 region has 12 residues. Trimming removed 6 bases at V and 7 bases at J, with 9 bases between. The CDR3 loop reads CASRQTGEKLFF. CDR3 coding DNA: TGTGCCAGCAGACAGACAGGTGAAAAACTGTTTTTT.

A few counts support this clonotype. CDR3 region: CASSAELAGVLNEQFF. The CDR3 coding sequence is TGTGCCAGCAGCGCCGAACTAGCGGGGGTACTCAATGAGCAGTTCTTC. This sequence joins TRBV9 and TRBJ2-1; 11 bases agree with TRBD2. The CDR3 runs 16 residues. The J segment lost 6 bases and the V segment lost 3 bases, leaving 8 bases of the junction unmatched. Germline values: CDR1 SGDLS, CDR2 YYNGEE.

The J gene is TRBJ2-5, the V gene TRBV7-2; possibly TRBD2 for D (6 bases). The J call is uncertain, as TRBJ2-7 better fits the DNA end. Germline CDR1 and CDR2: SGHTA and FQGNSA. The CDR3 covers 18 residues. The CDR3 is CASSLVLRGRDRSYEQYF. The CDR3 DNA sequence: TGTGCCAGCAGCTTAGTTTTGCGGGGCCGCGACCGTTCCTACGAGCAGTACTTC.

As concerns this clonotype: Germline is not matched at one junction end, which may reflect a read error. CDR3 residues: CASSFDFYNVQFF. CDR3 DNA: TGTGCCAGCAGTTTTGACTTTTACAATGTGCAGTTCTTC. V gene TRBV27 combines with J gene TRBJ2-7; D unclear. The J call may be faulty, since TRBJ2-1 better matches the DNA end. The length of the CDR3 is 13 residues. Germline V CDR1 and CDR2: MNHEY, SMNVEV (reference sequence).

In its sample, this clonotype was seen a few times. The chain recombines TRBV12-5 with TRBJ2-3; D might be TRBD2 (5 bases). Germline CDR1 is LGHNT and CDR2 is FRNRAP. Trimming took off 0 bases at V and 5 bases at J, with 6 bases between the two ends. CDR3 length: 13 residues. CDR3 region: CASGLVSGDTQYF. The CDR3 nucleotides read TGTGCTAGTGGTTTGGTAAGCGGAGATACGCAGTATTTT.

This clonotype was found a few times. The V and J genes are TRBV2 and TRBJ1-2; D might be TRBD1 (5 bases). Trimming shortened V by 4 bases and J by 2 bases, and 11 bases separated the two germline ends. In germline, CDR1 is SNHLY, CDR2 FYNNEI. The CDR3 runs to 14 residues. The CDR3 protein is CASSVTQGNYGYTF. As DNA, the CDR3 is TGTGCCAGCAGTGTTACCCAGGGAAACTATGGCTACACCTTC.

This rearrangement joins TRBV6-2 or TRBV6-3 to TRBJ2-3; the D is unclear. Trimming shortened V by 6 bases and J by 4 bases, and 17 bases separated the two germline ends. This CDR3 is 15 amino acids long. Germline CDR1 reads MNHEY; CDR2 reads SVGEGT. The CDR3 sequence: CASSSLGTSPDTQYF. Written as DNA, the CDR3 is TGTGCCAGCAGCTCGTTGGGCACCTCCCCAGATACGCAGTATTTT.

The rearrangement uses TRBV11-2 and TRBJ2-4; either TRBD1 or TRBD2 may fit D (7 bases each). CDR1 and CDR2 (germline): SGHAT, FQNNGV. Trimming shortened V by 4 bases and J by 3 bases, and 25 bases separated the two germline ends. This CDR3 region has 19 residues. Written as DNA, the CDR3 is TGTGCCAGCAGCTCGGAGACAGGGATAACTAGCGTCGTCAAAAACATTCAGTACTTC. It specifies CASSSETGITSVVKNIQYF.

This clonotype was seen at least ten times. The chain couples TRBV29-1 to TRBJ1-1; D uncertain. V lost 4 bases and J 2 bases, leaving 5 bases between the germline ends. Germline V gene sequence: CDR1 SQVTM, CDR2 ANQGSEA. This CDR3 has 11 residues. The CDR3 region is CSVGTNTEAFF. CDR3 sequence (DNA): TGCAGCGTTGGGACCAACACTGAAGCTTTCTTT.

The chain links TRBV4-2 to TRBJ2-7, with no clear D. CDR1 and CDR2 from the germline V gene are LGHNA and YNFKEQ. The CDR3 spans 14 residues. Trimming pared 6 bases from V and 3 bases from J, leaving 15 bases between. The CDR3 nucleotides are TGTGCCAGCAGTCCCCCTAGAGACCTCTACGAGCAGTACTTC. Translated, it gives CASSPPRDLYEQYF.

This chain connects TRBV6-2 or TRBV6-3 to TRBJ2-2, with 10 bases identical to TRBD2. The trim removed 11 bases at V and 6 bases at J, leaving 9 bases unmatched. The CDR3 spans 14 residues. CDR1 is MNHEY, CDR2 SVGEGT, per germline. CDR3 sequence: CACRASGSPGELFF. CDR3 in DNA: TGTGCCTGCCGGGCTAGCGGGAGTCCCGGGGAGCTGTTTTTT.

This clonotype was found a few times. The J gene is TRBJ2-3, the V gene TRBV12-3 or TRBV12-4, with unresolved D. This CDR3 region has 14 residues. Between the trimmed V and J ends, which lost 5 bases and 0 bases, there was a span of 9 bases. This CDR3 is CASSPLVSTDTQYF. The CDR3 nucleotides read TGTGCCAGCAGTCCCCTGGTGAGCACAGATACGCAGTATTTT.

This clonotype was seen a few times. This chain links TRBV4-1 with TRBJ2-1, with a possible D match to TRBD1 (5 bases). The V and J ends lost 7 bases and 3 bases respectively, with 16 bases between them. Germline V gives CDR1 MGHRA, CDR2 YSYEKL. This CDR3 spans 15 amino acids. CDR3 DNA: TGCGCCAGCACCATGACCTCAGGGTACTACAATGAGCAGTTCTTC. It specifies CASTMTSGYYNEQFF.

This clonotype was seen only a few times. The genes are TRBV7-9 and TRBJ1-1; TRBD1 is a possible D gene (6 bases). V lost 3 bases and J 4 bases, leaving 12 bases between the germline ends. Germline V gene lookup returns CDR1 SEHNR and CDR2 FQNEAQ (reference sequence). The CDR3 spans 14 residues. In DNA, the CDR3 is TGTGCCAGCAGCTTTGGGGTAGGGGGCACTGAAGCTTTCTTT. It yields the protein CASSFGVGGTEAFF. Complete variable domain (other parts from reference TRBV7-9 and TRBJ1-1): DTGVSQNPRHKITKRGQNVTFRCDPISEHNRLYWYRQTLGQGPEFLTYFQNEAQLEKSRLLSDRFSAERPKGSFSTLEIQRTEQGDSAMYLCASSFGVGGTEAFFGQGTRLTVV.

The gene calls are TRBV29-1 and TRBJ1-2, with TRBD1 matching 7 bases. The CDR3 contains 11 residues. Per germline, CDR1 SQVTM and CDR2 ANQGSEA. V lost 3 bases and J lost 8; bases outside the gene matches: 3. DNA for the CDR3: TGCAGCGTTGAGAGGGGGCTGGGCTACACCTTC. Translating gives CSVERGLGYTF.

This clonotype was detected a few times. The V and J genes are TRBV7-9 and TRBJ2-5; 14 bases match TRBD2. The V segment lost 2 bases and the J segment 3 bases; nucleotides outside the gene matches: 5. The CDR3 has 17 residues. The germline CDR1 and CDR2 sequences are SEHNR and FQNEAQ (reference sequence). The DNA of the CDR3 is TGTGCCAGCAGCTTACTATCGGGACTAGCGGGGGAAGAGACCCAGTACTTC. Translated, it gives CASSLLSGLAGEETQYF.